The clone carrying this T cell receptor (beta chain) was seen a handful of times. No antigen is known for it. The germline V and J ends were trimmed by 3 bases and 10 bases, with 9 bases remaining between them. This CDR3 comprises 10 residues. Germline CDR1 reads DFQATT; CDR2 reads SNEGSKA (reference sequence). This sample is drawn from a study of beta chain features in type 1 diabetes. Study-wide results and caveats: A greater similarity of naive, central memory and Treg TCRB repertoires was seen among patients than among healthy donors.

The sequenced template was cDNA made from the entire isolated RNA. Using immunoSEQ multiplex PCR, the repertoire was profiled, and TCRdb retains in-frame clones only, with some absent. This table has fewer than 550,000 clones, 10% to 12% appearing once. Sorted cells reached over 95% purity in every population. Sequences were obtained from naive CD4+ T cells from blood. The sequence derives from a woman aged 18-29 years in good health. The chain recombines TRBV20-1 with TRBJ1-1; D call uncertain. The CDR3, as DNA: TGCAGTGCTAGTGTAACTAGAGCTTTCTTT. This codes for CSASVTRAFF.